This TCR beta chain was recovered during a study of blood T cell repertoires in COVID-19 (dated by TCRdb to the early 2020s). As for the study more broadly: The collaborator samples originated in the United States, Italy and Spain and spanned the acute and convalescent phases of COVID-19. The material from the prospective study consisted of cDNA or gDNA derived from T cells, B-cell-depleted T cells, or PBMCs. The dataset comprised deeply sampled blood TCRbeta repertoires from subjects exposed to, actively infected with, or recovered from COVID-19. The samples were drawn from the first 160 participants of the ongoing ImmuneRACE study and from about 1,200 subjects provided by 6 global collaborators. Where available, HLA class I and class II types were taken from metadata supplied by the sample provider and were not determined by assay-based typing. The repertoires were made available in a free public database intended to serve as a resource for research on the immune response to SARS-CoV-2. Sample metadata almost always included a de-identified subject ID, COVID-19 status, age in years and sex.

What the research found in general, with its limitations: Clinical and demographic metadata were provided uncurated, with the amount varying by source and participant.

Concerning this clone itself: Its specific antigen is unknown. Per-base qualities were not stored, and no clone one base away is much larger.

From the cysteine through the phenylalanine, the CDR3 covers 11 amino acids. The DNA shown is the 33-base CDR3, in frame from base 1. CDR1 and CDR2 were assigned from the germline V gene (reference sequence) as SEHNR and FQNEAQ. The germline ends are 9 bases apart after V is trimmed by 5 bases and J by 7 bases. TCRbeta CDR3 regions were amplified from genomic DNA using the immunoSEQ Assay, a bias-controlled multiplex PCR. The authors processed their data as follows. The number of nucleated cells in each sample was estimated by amplification of reference gene primers within the assay. To quantify the absolute abundance of each unique TCRbeta CDR3 rearrangement, sequence reads were collapsed and filtered. Productive Simpson clonality was computed per sample as the square root of Simpson's diversity index over productive rearrangements. Here the immuneACCESS table is served through TCRdb, limited to in-frame sequences with V and J called. Missing clones are a known gap in these copies; in checked studies unresolved V genes cover under half, and the rest lacks a known reason. That table gives V, J and clone size, and the DNA gave D and trimming. The sample table holds about 23,000 clones, of which roughly 90% were seen once. Of the sample, about 5.7% falls within the top ten clones.

Whole blood was collected in K2EDTA tubes by collaborating institutions according to the institutions' own protocols. For TCRbeta analysis, collaborator samples were shipped as frozen whole blood, as isolated PBMCs, or as DNA extracted from either sample type. The rearrangement joined TRBV7-9 to TRBJ2-7, with the D segment identity uncertain. This TCR came from a woman of 80 years or more with active COVID-19. The source material was peripheral blood. The CDR3 reads as follows: CASSPQWEQYF. The sequence in DNA is TGTGCCAGCAGCCCCCAGTGGGAGCAGTACTTC.